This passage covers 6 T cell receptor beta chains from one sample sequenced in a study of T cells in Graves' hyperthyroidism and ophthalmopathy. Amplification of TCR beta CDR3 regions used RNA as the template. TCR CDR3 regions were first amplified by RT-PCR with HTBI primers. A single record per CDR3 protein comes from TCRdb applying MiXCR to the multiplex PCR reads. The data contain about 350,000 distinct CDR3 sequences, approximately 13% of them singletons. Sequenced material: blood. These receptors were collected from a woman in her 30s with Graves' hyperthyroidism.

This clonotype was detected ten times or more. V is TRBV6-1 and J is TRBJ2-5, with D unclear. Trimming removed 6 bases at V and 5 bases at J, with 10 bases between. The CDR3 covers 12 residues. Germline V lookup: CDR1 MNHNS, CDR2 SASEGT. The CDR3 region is CASRDRRETQYF. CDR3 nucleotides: TGTGCCAGCAGGGACCGCCGGGAGACCCAGTACTTC.

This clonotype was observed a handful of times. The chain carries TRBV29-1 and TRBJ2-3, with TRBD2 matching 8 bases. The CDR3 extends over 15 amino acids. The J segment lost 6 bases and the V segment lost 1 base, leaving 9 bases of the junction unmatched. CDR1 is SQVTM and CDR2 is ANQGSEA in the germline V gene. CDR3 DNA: TGCAGCGTTGAAGTAGCCAGCGGGAGAGCTGATACGCAGTATTTT. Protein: CSVEVASGRADTQYF.

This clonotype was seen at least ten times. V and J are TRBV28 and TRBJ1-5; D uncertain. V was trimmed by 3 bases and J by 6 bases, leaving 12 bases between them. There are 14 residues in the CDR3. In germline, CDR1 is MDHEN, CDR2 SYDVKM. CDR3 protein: CASSLVPGVQPQHF. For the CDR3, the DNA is TGTGCCAGCAGTTTGGTGCCCGGGGTTCAGCCCCAGCATTTT.

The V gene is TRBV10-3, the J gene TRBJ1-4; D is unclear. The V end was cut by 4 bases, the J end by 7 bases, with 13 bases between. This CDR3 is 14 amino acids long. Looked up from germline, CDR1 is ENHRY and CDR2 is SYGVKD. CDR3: CAISAIGRGEKLFF. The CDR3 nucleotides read TGTGCCATCAGTGCAATTGGAAGAGGTGAAAAACTGTTTTTT.

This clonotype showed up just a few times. The DNA of the CDR3 is TGTGCCAGCAGTTCCCTAACTAGCGGGAGTCCTTTTGACTACGAGCAGTACTTC. It codes for CASSSLTSGSPFDYEQYF. The chain recombines TRBV27 with TRBJ2-7; 11 nucleotides align to TRBD2. Unmatched junction bases numbered 14, after V lost 4 bases and J lost 3 bases. This CDR3 region has 18 residues. Germline V gene lookup returns CDR1 MNHEY and CDR2 SMNVEV (reference sequence).

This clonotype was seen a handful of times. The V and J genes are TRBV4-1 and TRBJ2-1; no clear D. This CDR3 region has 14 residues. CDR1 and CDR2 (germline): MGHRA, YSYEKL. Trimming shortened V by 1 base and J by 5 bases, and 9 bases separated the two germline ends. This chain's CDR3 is CASSQVVGDNEQFF. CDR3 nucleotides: TGCGCCAGCAGCCAAGTGGTCGGAGACAATGAGCAGTTCTTC.